This TCR beta chain was profiled in a study of blood T cells in healthy people across ages. Together with a sample-barcoded 5' primer, a J-beta primer mix was included in a second PCR lasting about 7 to 11 cycles. TCRdb recomputed calls from the 5' RACE reads with MiXCR, one row per CDR3 protein. The profile shows over 1,300,000 distinct CDR3 sequences, 45% to 70% of them singletons. This receptor was obtained from a man younger than 35 in good health. Material: blood.

The CDR3 bases are TGTGCCAGCAGCTGGTTTGACAGCGGGAGAAAAACAGATACGCAGTATTTT. Translating it yields CASSWFDSGRKTDTQYF. The V and J genes are TRBV11-2 and TRBJ2-3, with 8 bases that match TRBD2. In germline, CDR1 is SGHAT, CDR2 FQNNGV. The CDR3 runs to 17 residues. J was trimmed by 3 bases and V by 4 bases; bases with no gene match: 12.